The sequence of this TCR beta chain was determined in a study of cytomegalovirus exposure and HLA in healthy donors. Findings and limits, study-wide: The productive fraction for most TCR beta V segments was about 90% or about 30% in an earlier analysis. There were some public TCRs occurring in many donors, but most TCR sequences were rare. Later analysis revealed greater clonal expansion in HLA-associated TCR beta chains than in equally common others. Presence/absence analyses took donor sequencing depth as roughly uniform.

In the case of this clone: Antigen: not known.

With 60 Vbeta and 13 Jbeta primers, the PCR was carried out. Here immunoSEQ multiplex PCR was the method, and the copy in TCRdb shows in-frame clones only, minus some. Of some 140,000 clones listed, less than 80% are singletons. The CDR3 spans 15 residues. Germline values: CDR1 LGHNA, CDR2 YSLEER. With V trimmed by 1 base and J by 0 bases, 0 bases remained unmatched. Sequencing input: PBMCs. The chain combines TRBV4-3 with TRBJ2-1; 7 bases match TRBD1. The clonotype was recovered from a man aged 25-45 years in good health and CMV-seronegative. DNA for the CDR3: TGCGCCAGCAGCCAAGGACAGGGCTCCTACAATGAGCAGTTCTTC. Its translation: CASSQGQGSYNEQFF.